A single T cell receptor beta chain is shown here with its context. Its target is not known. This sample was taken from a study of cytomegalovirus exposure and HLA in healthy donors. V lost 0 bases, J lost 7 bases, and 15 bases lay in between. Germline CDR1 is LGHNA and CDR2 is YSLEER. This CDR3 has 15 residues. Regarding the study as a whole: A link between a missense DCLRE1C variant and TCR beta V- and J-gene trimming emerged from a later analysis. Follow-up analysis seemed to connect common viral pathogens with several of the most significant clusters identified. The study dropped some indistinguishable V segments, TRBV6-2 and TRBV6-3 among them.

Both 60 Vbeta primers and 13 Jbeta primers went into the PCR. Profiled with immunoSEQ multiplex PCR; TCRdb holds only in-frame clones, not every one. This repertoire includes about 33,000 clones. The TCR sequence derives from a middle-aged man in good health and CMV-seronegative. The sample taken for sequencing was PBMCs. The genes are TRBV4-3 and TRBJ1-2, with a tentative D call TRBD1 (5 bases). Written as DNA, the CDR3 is TGCGCCAGCAGCCAAGATCCAGGGCTCCCCAGTGGCTACACCTTC. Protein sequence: CASSQDPGLPSGYTF.